The clone carrying this T cell receptor (beta chain) has only a few counts. This sample stems from a study of patients and donors after allogeneic stem cell transplantation. The CDR3 loop spans 13 amino acids. V was pared by 2 bases and J by 1 base, with 5 bases between. From germline, CDR1 is SNHLY and CDR2 FYNNEI. One entry per CDR3 protein results from TCRdb running MiXCR on the RT-PCR reads. The table shows 98,000 or so distinct CDR3 sequences, with 35% occurring only once. Sequencing was performed on blood, either unsorted or a sorted T cell fraction (not recorded which). This receptor was identified in a human donor who was either an allogeneic HSCT recipient or a stem cell or donor lymphocyte infusion donor (not recorded which). It is not recorded whose cells these are; they may come from a transplant donor. The chain carries TRBV2 and TRBJ1-1, with D unclear. The CDR3 region has the DNA TGTGCCAGCAGTGAATTACAGAACACTGAAGCTTTCTTT. Translated: CASSELQNTEAFF.